Each of the 3 T cell receptor beta chains below was sequenced from the same sample in a study of early T cells in non-severe SARS-CoV-2 infection. TCRdb processed the 5' RACE reads anew with MiXCR; each CDR3 protein has one entry. The data hold roughly 83,000 distinct CDR3 sequences, with over 9.5% observed a single time. The sample in question was whole blood, obtained at baseline. The source of these receptors is an adult who was a healthcare worker with PCR-confirmed SARS-CoV-2 infection or an uninfected control (not recorded which).

This clonotype was seen ten or more times. V usage is TRBV6-6 and J usage is TRBJ1-1; possible D gene TRBD1, 6 bases. The germline V and J ends were trimmed by 6 bases and 6 bases, with 11 bases remaining between them. CDR1 and CDR2 (germline): MNHNY, SVGAGI (reference sequence). This CDR3 is 12 amino acids long. CDR3 protein: CASSRDNAEAFF. CDR3 DNA: TGTGCCAGCAGCCGGGACAATGCTGAAGCTTTCTTT.

This clonotype was detected many times. This chain joins TRBV19 and TRBJ1-5; the D gene is possibly TRBD1 (5 bases). Germline V lookup: CDR1 LNHDA, CDR2 SQIVND (reference sequence). The CDR3 sequence is 13 residues long. V shed 0 bases and J shed 7 bases, with 7 bases lying between them. CDR3 region: CASSIEGVQPQHF. The DNA for the CDR3 is TGTGCCAGTAGTATAGAGGGGGTCCAGCCCCAGCATTTT.

The J gene is TRBJ1-5, the V gene TRBV20-1; 7 bases are shared with TRBD1. Germline CDR1 DFQATT, CDR2 SNEGSKA (reference sequence). CDR3 length equals 13 residues. V shed 3 bases, J shed 5 bases, and the junction held 4 bases outside the gene matches. The CDR3: CSAREGAHQPQHF. The CDR3 nucleotides are TGCAGTGCTAGGGAGGGGGCCCATCAGCCCCAGCATTTT.